This section outlines one TCR beta chain sequence together with its context. Antigen: not known. Approximately 10 milliliters was the volume of peripheral blood drawn from each donor. Germline CDR1 SGHKS, CDR2 YYEKEE (reference sequence). The CDR3 length is 15 residues. The sample is drawn from a study of blood T cells in healthy people across ages. Overall study context: Every two T cells gave about one barcoded beta molecule via template switching. Study conclusions and caveats: Estimated diversity that came from one million T cells was considered an underestimate.

Through a sample-barcoded 5' primer and a J-beta primer mix, a second PCR was run for roughly 6 to 11 cycles. MiXCR, applied by TCRdb to the 5' RACE reads, yields one record per CDR3 protein. The sample yields roughly 800,000 distinct CDR3 sequences, about 25% seen once. The data also belong to a second study, concerning T cells of mothers and their children.

The material sequenced was blood. This clonotype originated in a boy between 10 and 17 years old in good health. The rearrangement uses TRBV5-5 and TRBJ2-7, with 7 bases that match TRBD2. CDR3 in amino acids: CASSLDSSGQSEQYV. The CDR3 nucleotides read TGCGCCAGCAGCTTGGATTCTAGCGGTCAGTCCGAGCAGTACGTC.